These 23 T cell receptor beta chains share one sample of origin, sequenced in a study of patients and donors after allogeneic stem cell transplantation. Each CDR3 protein is one row after TCRdb ran MiXCR on the RT-PCR reads. The data show about 200,000 distinct CDR3 sequences, around two fifths seen once. The material sequenced was blood, either unsorted or a sorted T cell fraction (not recorded which). The receptors were sampled from a human donor who was either an allogeneic HSCT recipient or a stem cell or donor lymphocyte infusion donor (not recorded which). It is not recorded whose cells these are; they may come from a transplant donor.

The V gene is TRBV27, the J gene TRBJ2-7, with 7 bases aligning to TRBD2. Germline assignment: CDR1 MNHEY and CDR2 SMNVEV (reference sequence). V was clipped by 3 bases and J by 3 bases; unmatched bases: 8. CDR3 length: 15 amino acids. CDR3 residues: CASSFRVREGYEQYF. In nucleotides, the CDR3 is TGTGCCAGCAGTTTCCGTGTGAGGGAGGGCTACGAGCAGTACTTC.

This clonotype was counted only a few times. The J gene is TRBJ1-2, the V gene TRBV29-1; no clear D. This CDR3 contains 14 residues. In germline, CDR1 is SQVTM, CDR2 ANQGSEA. The V end was cut by 1 base, the J end by 4 bases, with 13 bases between. The CDR3 here is CSVEVDLKFYGYTF. The CDR3 DNA reads as TGCAGCGTTGAAGTTGACCTCAAATTCTATGGCTACACCTTC.

The chain has TRBV12-3 or TRBV12-4 and TRBJ1-3; D not resolved. V was cut by 7 bases and J by 1 base, with 14 bases left in between. The CDR3 is 15 amino acids. The CDR3 is CASTLLVGSGNTIYF. The CDR3, as DNA: TGTGCCAGCACCCTTCTGGTCGGTTCTGGAAACACCATATATTTT.

This chain links TRBV15 with TRBJ2-1; no clear D gene. Deletions cut 5 bases from V and 9 bases from J, with 11 bases between. Looked up from germline, CDR1 is LNHNV and CDR2 is YYDKDF (reference sequence). CDR3 length: 12 amino acids. Written as DNA, the CDR3 is TGTGCCACCAGCGGTATGAGGCGTGAGCAGTTCTTC. Translated: CATSGMRREQFF.

The V gene is TRBV20-1, the J gene TRBJ2-7, with 7 positions matching TRBD1. Germline loops: CDR1 DFQATT, CDR2 SNEGSKA (reference sequence). The junction had 11 bases not matched to a gene; V was cut back by 3 bases and J by 6 bases. The CDR3 totals 14 residues. The DNA of the CDR3 is TGCAGTGCTAGGGAGACAGGGCGAAGGGGCGAGCAGTACTTC. Its translation is CSARETGRRGEQYF.

This clonotype was observed a single time. V and J are TRBV15 and TRBJ1-1; 8 bases match TRBD1. Germline CDR1 reads LNHNV; CDR2 reads YYDKDF (reference sequence). The V gene end was trimmed by 9 bases and the J gene end by 4 bases; junction bases not matched to a gene: 7. The CDR3 length is 13 residues. The CDR3 is CATLDRAGTEAFF. In nucleotides, the CDR3 is TGTGCCACATTGGACAGGGCAGGCACTGAAGCTTTCTTT.

The chain is built from TRBV5-8 and TRBJ1-2, with unresolved D. Germline CDR1 and CDR2: SGHTS and YDEGEE. The CDR3 sequence is 15 residues long. The ends were cut back, 2 bases at V and 5 bases at J, with 16 bases in the middle. This CDR3 reads CASSLQRWENYGYTF. The CDR3 bases are TGTGCCAGCAGCTTACAGCGATGGGAAAATTATGGCTACACCTTC.

This clonotype showed up just a few times. The rearrangement links TRBV10-3 to TRBJ1-5, with a weak D call TRBD1 (6 bases). This CDR3 is 14 amino acids long. The germline V gene encodes CDR1 ENHRY and CDR2 SYGVKD. Trimming cost V 9 bases and J 3 bases, with 15 bases left between them. CDR3 bases: TGTGCCATTTCGATTGACAGGTACAATCAGCCCCAGCATTTT. Translation gives CAISIDRYNQPQHF.

This clonotype was recorded a few times. The chain has TRBV28 and TRBJ2-7; no clear D gene. Between the trimmed V and J ends, which lost 0 bases and 6 bases, there was a span of 3 bases. CDR3 length: 11 amino acids. Germline CDR1 MDHEN, CDR2 SYDVKM. CDR3 DNA sequence: TGTGCCAGCAGTTTATGGCTCGAGCAGTACTTC. Its protein product is CASSLWLEQYF.

This clonotype was detected a few times. This chain links TRBV7-6 with TRBJ2-3, with D hard to call. This CDR3 is 14 amino acids long. Germline V gene lookup returns CDR1 SGHVS and CDR2 FNYEAQ. Trimming removed 1 base at V and 4 bases at J, with 9 bases between. DNA of the CDR3: TGTGCCAGCAGCTTAGGTCAATGGCCAGATACGCAGTATTTT. Encoded protein: CASSLGQWPDTQYF.

This clonotype was counted at least ten times. V and J are TRBV19 and TRBJ2-3, with TRBD1 as a possible D gene (6 bases). This CDR3 has 14 residues. The V and J ends lost 4 bases and 6 bases respectively, with 14 bases between them. Germline V gene sequence: CDR1 LNHDA, CDR2 SQIVND (reference sequence). CDR3 coding DNA: TGTGCCAGTAGTACCCGACAGGAGGAGGATACGCAGTATTTT. Protein product: CASSTRQEEDTQYF.

V is TRBV28 and J is TRBJ2-5; D is possibly TRBD1 or TRBD2 (6 bases each). Germline V lookup: CDR1 MDHEN, CDR2 SYDVKM. V was shortened by 2 bases and J by 5 bases, with 12 bases between the two germline ends. CDR3 length equals 14 residues. The CDR3 sequence is CASSLKAGGETQYF. The CDR3 region has the DNA TGTGCCAGCAGTTTAAAAGCCGGGGGCGAGACCCAGTACTTC.

The V gene is TRBV6-5, the J gene TRBJ1-2, with D perhaps matching TRBD1 (5 bases). Germline V gives CDR1 MNHEY, CDR2 SVGAGI. The CDR3 is made up of 14 amino acids. Trimming shortened V by 0 bases and J by 4 bases, and 9 bases separated the two germline ends. The CDR3, as DNA: TGTGCCAGCAGTTACTCGGGGCAGGGCTATGGCTACACCTTC. It translates to CASSYSGQGYGYTF.

A few counts support this clonotype. The chain links TRBV29-1 to TRBJ2-2; D is undetermined. Germline V CDR1 and CDR2: SQVTM, ANQGSEA. Trimming removed 2 bases from V and 9 bases from J, with 10 bases in between. The CDR3 spans 12 residues. CDR3 in DNA: TGCAGCGTTGAATCACCCAGGCGGGAGCTGTTTTTT. Protein sequence: CSVESPRRELFF.

The rearrangement joins TRBV9 to TRBJ1-2; no clear D gene. Germline lookup yields CDR1 SGDLS and CDR2 YYNGEE. Trimming took off 0 bases at V and 8 bases at J, with 14 bases between the two ends. The CDR3 covers 14 residues. The CDR3 DNA reads TGTGCCAGCAGCGTAGTCGGTGAGGCCGGGGGCTACACCTTC. As protein: CASSVVGEAGGYTF.

The chain has TRBV7-9 and TRBJ2-7; 7 nucleotides align to TRBD1. CDR3 size: 15 residues. V trimming: 0 bases; J trimming: 5 bases; junction bases outside the gene matches: 7. Germline V CDR1 and CDR2: SEHNR, FQNEAQ (reference sequence). In nucleotides, the CDR3 is TGTGCCAGCAGCTTAGCCGGGACAGTCTTCGACGAGCAGTACTTC. This sequence encodes CASSLAGTVFDEQYF.

This clonotype was observed a handful of times. The V call is TRBV7-3, the J call TRBJ1-3; no clear D gene. Deletions cut 1 base from V and 0 bases from J, with 10 bases between. The CDR3 is made up of 16 amino acids. CDR1 is SGHTA, CDR2 FQGTGA, per germline. The CDR3 nucleotides read TGTGCCAGCAGCTTAAATCCGGGAGCCTCTGGAAACACCATATATTTT. Its translation: CASSLNPGASGNTIYF. Looking up the rest from reference TRBV7-3 and TRBJ1-3 gives the full variable domain: GAGVSQTPSNKVTEKGKYVELRCDPISGHTALYWYRQSLGQGPEFLIYFQGTGAADDSGLPNDRFFAVRPEGSVSTLKIQRTERGDSAVYLCASSLNPGASGNTIYFGEGSWLTVV.

This clonotype was counted between two and nine times. The chain employs TRBV6-5 and TRBJ2-3; TRBD2 agrees at 8 bases. Germline V lookup: CDR1 MNHEY, CDR2 SVGAGI. This CDR3 has 17 amino acids. The V segment lost 6 bases and the J segment 0 bases; nucleotides outside the gene matches: 11. The CDR3 reads CASSSAHSGVSTDTQYF. The DNA of the CDR3 is TGTGCCAGCAGCTCCGCTCATAGCGGGGTAAGCACAGATACGCAGTATTTT.

The V and J genes are TRBV15 and TRBJ1-1, with no clear D. The CDR3 consists of 14 residues. Trimming removed 0 bases at V and 6 bases at J, with 11 bases between. The germline V gene encodes CDR1 LNHNV and CDR2 YYDKDF (reference sequence). The CDR3 protein is CATSRDRDVAEAFF. Written as DNA, the CDR3 is TGTGCCACCAGCAGAGACCGGGATGTGGCTGAAGCTTTCTTT.

This clonotype was seen a handful of times. The chain has TRBV6-5 and TRBJ1-1; 10 positions agree with TRBD1. The CDR3 consists of 14 residues. The germline V gene encodes CDR1 MNHEY and CDR2 SVGAGI. V shed 6 bases and J 3 bases; nucleotides not matched to a gene: 4. The CDR3 DNA is TGTGCCAGCAGCCGGGGGACAGGGGACACTGAAGCTTTCTTT. Amino acid sequence: CASSRGTGDTEAFF.

This clonotype occurred a few times. This chain uses TRBV7-9 with TRBJ1-3; D might be TRBD1 (6 bases). The CDR3 spans 15 residues. CDR1 and CDR2 from the germline V gene are SEHNR and FQNEAQ (reference sequence). V shed 6 bases and J shed 5 bases, with 17 bases lying between them. CDR3 DNA sequence: TGTGCCAGCAGTCTTCCAGAGGGACATCGAAACACCATATATTTT. Amino acids: CASSLPEGHRNTIYF.

CDR3 DNA sequence: TGCAGTGCTGTCGGGTTGTGGAACACTGAAGCTTTCTTT. Protein sequence: CSAVGLWNTEAFF. The rearrangement links TRBV20-1 to TRBJ1-1; no reliable D call. The CDR3 is made up of 13 amino acids. Trimming cost V 5 bases and J 1 base, with 11 bases left between them. The germline V gene has CDR1 DFQATT and CDR2 SNEGSKA (reference sequence).

Here the CDR3 reads CASSQDPGGNYNEQFF. The CDR3 coding sequence is TGTGCCAGCAGCCAAGATCCTGGAGGAAACTACAATGAGCAGTTCTTC. The chain links TRBV3-1 to TRBJ2-1; TRBD2 is a possible D gene (5 bases). V lost 0 bases to trimming and J lost 3 bases, with 12 bases between them. Germline lookup yields CDR1 LGHDT and CDR2 YNNKEL (reference sequence). The CDR3 is 16 amino acids.